This record covers a single T cell receptor beta chain. The antigen is unknown. The data derive from a study of identical twins. Unique molecular identifiers were present on cDNA, and template switching added a universal primer site. TCRdb used MiXCR to reprocess the 5' RACE reads, holding one entry per CDR3 protein. This table has 260,000 or so distinct CDR3 sequences, approximately 7.8% appearing once. Points from the study as a whole: Out-of-frame alpha sequences common to twins exhibited an excess of low generation probability. Analyses based on zero insertions could be partly confounded by invariant MAIT and iNKT cells.

This same sample was also taken into another study, of yellow fever vaccine responses in identical twins.

The TCR was taken from a woman between 18 and 30 years old in good health. What was sequenced was CD8+ T cells sorted from blood.

Written as DNA, the CDR3 is TGTGCCACCAGCCCCGCCGGCCGCACAGATACGCAGTATTTT. It yields the protein CATSPAGRTDTQYF. This chain connects TRBV15 to TRBJ2-3; D is ambiguous. CDR3 length: 14 amino acids. Germline CDR1 and CDR2: LNHNV and YYDKDF (reference sequence). V was cut by 5 bases and J by 1 base, with 10 bases left in between. The complete variable domain, with remaining parts taken from reference TRBV15 and TRBJ2-3, reads DAMVIQNPRYQVTQFGKPVTLSCSQTLNHNVMYWYQQKSSQAPKLLFHYYDKDFNNEADTPDNFQSRRPNTSFCFLDIRSPGLGDTAMYLCATSPAGRTDTQYFGPGTRLTVL.